This TCR beta chain was captured by sequencing in a study of blood T cell repertoires in COVID-19. Study at large: Samples of COVID-19 (acute and convalescent) were obtained from the United States, Italy and Spain.

Individuals drawn from around 25 US areas were about 18 to 95 years old. Either two negative PCRs, clearance, or symptom resolution qualified Cohort 3 donors as recovered. How the authors handled the data: Reference gene primer amplification gave estimated nucleated cell counts. Measured with immunoSEQ multiplex PCR; TCRdb has only the in-frame clones, and not every one. V and J calls and clone size are those listed in that table; D and trimming were worked out from the DNA. The data hold hundreds of thousands of clones, with approximately 85% observed a single time. Sequences were obtained from PBMCs or T cells enriched from blood (not recorded which). The sequence was collected from a woman under 40 who had recovered from COVID-19.

The DNA of the CDR3 is TGTGCCAGCAGCTTGGTTAGCGTCAATGAGCAGTTCTTC. Translated: CASSLVSVNEQFF. The chain links TRBV5-4 to TRBJ2-1, with TRBD2 as a possible D gene (5 bases). The CDR3 totals 13 residues. V was trimmed by 0 bases and J by 6 bases, leaving 7 bases between them. CDR1 SGHNT and CDR2 YYREEE come from the germline V gene (reference sequence).